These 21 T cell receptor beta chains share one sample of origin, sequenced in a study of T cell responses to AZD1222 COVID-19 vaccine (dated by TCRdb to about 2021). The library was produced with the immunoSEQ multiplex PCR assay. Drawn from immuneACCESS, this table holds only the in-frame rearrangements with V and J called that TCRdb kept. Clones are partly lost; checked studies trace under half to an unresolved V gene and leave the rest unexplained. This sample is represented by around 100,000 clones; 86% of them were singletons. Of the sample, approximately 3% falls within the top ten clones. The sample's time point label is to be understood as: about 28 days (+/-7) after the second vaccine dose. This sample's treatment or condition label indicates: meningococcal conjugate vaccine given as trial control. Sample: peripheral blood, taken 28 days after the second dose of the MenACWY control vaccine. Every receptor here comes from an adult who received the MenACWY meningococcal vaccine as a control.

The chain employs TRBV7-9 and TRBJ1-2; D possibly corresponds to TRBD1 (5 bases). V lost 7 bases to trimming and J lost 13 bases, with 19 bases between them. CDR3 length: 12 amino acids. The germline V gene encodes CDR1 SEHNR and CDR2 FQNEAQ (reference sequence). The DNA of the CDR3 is TGTGCCAGCACCACCCCCCCCGCGGGGGGCACCTTC. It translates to CASTTPPAGGTF.

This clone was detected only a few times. CDR3 sequence reads: CASSQERGLGYTF. CDR3 in DNA: TGTGCCAGCAGCCAAGAACGGGGACTTGGCTACACCTTC. V and J are TRBV4-2 and TRBJ1-2, with TRBD1 as a possible D gene (5 bases). The V end lost 0 bases, the J end lost 7 bases, and 9 bases lay between the germline ends. CDR3 length: 13 amino acids. Germline CDR1 and CDR2: LGHNA and YNFKEQ.

The CDR3 loop is CASSPSAGRQDQPQHF. DNA of the CDR3: TGTGCCAGCTCACCGTCGGCAGGGAGACAGGATCAGCCCCAGCATTTT. V gene TRBV18 combines with J gene TRBJ1-5; D is possibly TRBD1 (6 bases). Germline CDR1 reads KGHSH; CDR2 reads LQKENI. V gave up 3 bases and J gave up 5 bases, with 17 bases separating them. This CDR3 has 16 residues.

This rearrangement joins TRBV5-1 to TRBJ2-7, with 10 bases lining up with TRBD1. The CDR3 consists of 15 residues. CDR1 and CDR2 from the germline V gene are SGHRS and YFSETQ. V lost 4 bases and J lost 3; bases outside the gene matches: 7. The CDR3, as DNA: TGCGCCAGCAGCCCCCGGGACAGGGGAATCTACGAGCAGTACTTC. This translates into CASSPRDRGIYEQYF. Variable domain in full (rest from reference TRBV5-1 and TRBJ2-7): KAGVTQTPRYLIKTRGQQVTLSCSPISGHRSVSWYQQTPGQGLQFLFEYFSETQRNKGNFPGRFSGRQFSNSRSEMNVSTLELGDSALYLCASSPRDRGIYEQYFGPGTRLTVT.

The DNA of the CDR3 is TGTGCCAGCAGTCCCCGGGACAGCCCAATTGGTTACACCTTC. Protein product: CASSPRDSPIGYTF. V gene TRBV6-5 combines with J gene TRBJ1-2; TRBD1 aligns across 7 bases. Per the germline V gene, CDR1 is MNHEY and CDR2 is SVGAGI. Trimming at V came to 5 bases and at J to 11 bases, leaving 14 bases not matched to a gene. CDR3 length equals 14 residues.

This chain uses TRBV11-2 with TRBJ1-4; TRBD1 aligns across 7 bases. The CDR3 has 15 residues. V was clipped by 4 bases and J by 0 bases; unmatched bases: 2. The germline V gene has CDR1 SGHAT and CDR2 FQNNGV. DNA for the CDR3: TGTGCCAGCAGCTCTGGGACAGCAACTAATGAAAAACTGTTTTTT. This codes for CASSSGTATNEKLFF.

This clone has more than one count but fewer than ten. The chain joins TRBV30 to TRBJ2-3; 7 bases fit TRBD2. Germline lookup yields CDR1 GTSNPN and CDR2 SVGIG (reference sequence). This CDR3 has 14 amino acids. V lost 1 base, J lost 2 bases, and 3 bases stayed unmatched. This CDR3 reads CAWSEGLPTDTQYF. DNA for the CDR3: TGTGCCTGGAGTGAGGGACTACCCACAGATACGCAGTATTTT.

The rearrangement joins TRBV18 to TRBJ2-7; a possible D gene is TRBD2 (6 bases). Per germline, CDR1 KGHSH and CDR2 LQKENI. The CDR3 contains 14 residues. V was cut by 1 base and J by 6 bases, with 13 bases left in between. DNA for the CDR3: TGTGCCAGCTCACCACAATCTCAGGGAGGCGAGCAGTACTTC. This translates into CASSPQSQGGEQYF. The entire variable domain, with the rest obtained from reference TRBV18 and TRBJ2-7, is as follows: NAGVMQNPRHLVRRRGQEARLRCSPMKGHSHVYWYRQLPEEGLKFMVYLQKENIIDESGMPKERFSAEFPKEGPSILRIQQVVRGDSAAYFCASSPQSQGGEQYFGPGTRLTVT.

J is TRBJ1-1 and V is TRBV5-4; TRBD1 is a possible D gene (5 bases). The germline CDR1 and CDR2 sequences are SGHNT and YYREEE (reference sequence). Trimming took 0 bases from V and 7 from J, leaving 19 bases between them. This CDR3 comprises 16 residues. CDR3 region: CASSLDRRGGVGEAFF. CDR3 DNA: TGTGCCAGCAGCTTGGACCGGCGTGGGGGAGTTGGTGAAGCTTTCTTT.

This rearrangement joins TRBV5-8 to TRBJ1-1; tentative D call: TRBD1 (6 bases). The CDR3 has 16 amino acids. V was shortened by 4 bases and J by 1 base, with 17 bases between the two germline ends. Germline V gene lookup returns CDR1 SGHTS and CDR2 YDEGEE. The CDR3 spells CASSQHGQRRNTEAFF. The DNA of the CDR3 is TGTGCCAGCAGCCAACACGGACAGCGAAGGAACACTGAAGCTTTCTTT.

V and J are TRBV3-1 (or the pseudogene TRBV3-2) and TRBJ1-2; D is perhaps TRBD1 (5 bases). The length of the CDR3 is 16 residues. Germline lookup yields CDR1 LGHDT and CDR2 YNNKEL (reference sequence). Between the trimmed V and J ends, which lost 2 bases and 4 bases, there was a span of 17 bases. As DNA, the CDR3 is TGTGCCAGCAGCCAACAAACTACGGGAGGGGTCTATGGCTACACCTTC. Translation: CASSQQTTGGVYGYTF.

The CDR3 nucleotides read TGTGCCAGCAGTCCGGGACAGGGAACCCAAGAGACCCAGTACTTC. Protein sequence: CASSPGQGTQETQYF. The chain has TRBV7-9 and TRBJ2-5; 9 bases match TRBD1. There are 15 residues in the CDR3. Germline V lookup: CDR1 SEHNR, CDR2 FQNEAQ (reference sequence). The V gene end was trimmed by 6 bases and the J gene end by 1 base; junction bases not matched to a gene: 6.

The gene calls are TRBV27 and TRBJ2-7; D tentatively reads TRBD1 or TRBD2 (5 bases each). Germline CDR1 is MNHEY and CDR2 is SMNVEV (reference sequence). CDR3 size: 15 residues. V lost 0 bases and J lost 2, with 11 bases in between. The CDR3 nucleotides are TGTGCCAGCAGTTTATCCCTAAGGGGAGCCTACGAGCAGTACTTC. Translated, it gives CASSLSLRGAYEQYF.

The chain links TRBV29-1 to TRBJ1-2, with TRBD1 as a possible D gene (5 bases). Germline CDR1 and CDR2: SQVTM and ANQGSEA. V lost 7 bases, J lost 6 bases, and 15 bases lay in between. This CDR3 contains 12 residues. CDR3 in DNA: TGCAGCGGTGGGGACCTTAAACATGGCTACACCTTC. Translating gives CSGGDLKHGYTF.

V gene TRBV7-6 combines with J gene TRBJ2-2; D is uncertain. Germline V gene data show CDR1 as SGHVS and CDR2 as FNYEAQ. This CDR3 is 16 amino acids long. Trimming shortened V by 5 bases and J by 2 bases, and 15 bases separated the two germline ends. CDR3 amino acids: CASSIQEVRNTGELFF. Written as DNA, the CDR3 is TGTGCCAGCAGCATCCAAGAAGTAAGAAACACCGGGGAGCTGTTTTTT. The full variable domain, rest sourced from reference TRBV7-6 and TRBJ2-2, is GAGVSQSPRYKVTKRGQDVALRCDPISGHVSLYWYRQALGQGPEFLTYFNYEAQQDKSGLPNDRFSAERPEGSISTLTIQRTEQRDSAMYRCASSIQEVRNTGELFFGEGSRLTVL.

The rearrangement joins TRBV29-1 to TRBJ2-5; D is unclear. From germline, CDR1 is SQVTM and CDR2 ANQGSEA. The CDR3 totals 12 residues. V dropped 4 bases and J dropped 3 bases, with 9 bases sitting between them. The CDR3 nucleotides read TGCAGCGTTGTGTCAGGAGAAGAGACCCAGTACTTC. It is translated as CSVVSGEETQYF.

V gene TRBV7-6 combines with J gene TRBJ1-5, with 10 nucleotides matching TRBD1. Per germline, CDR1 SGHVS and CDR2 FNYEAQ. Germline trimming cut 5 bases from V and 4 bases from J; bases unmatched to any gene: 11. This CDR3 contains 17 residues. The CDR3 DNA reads TGTGCCAGCAGCCCTATGTCTGGGACAGGGGCTAATCAGCCCCAGCATTTT. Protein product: CASSPMSGTGANQPQHF. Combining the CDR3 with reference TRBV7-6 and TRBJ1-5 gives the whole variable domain GAGVSQSPRYKVTKRGQDVALRCDPISGHVSLYWYRQALGQGPEFLTYFNYEAQQDKSGLPNDRFSAERPEGSISTLTIQRTEQRDSAMYRCASSPMSGTGANQPQHFGDGTRLSIL.

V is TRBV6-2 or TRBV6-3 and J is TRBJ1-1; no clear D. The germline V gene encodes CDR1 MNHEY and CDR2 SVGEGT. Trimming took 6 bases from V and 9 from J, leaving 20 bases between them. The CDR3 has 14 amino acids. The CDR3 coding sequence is TGTGCCAGCAGCGTTCACGGAACGGCGGAGCAAGCTTTCTTT. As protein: CASSVHGTAEQAFF.

CDR3 residues: CASSRGNWNQPQHF. The CDR3 region has the DNA TGCGCCAGCAGCCGGGGTAACTGGAATCAGCCCCAGCATTTT. The chain uses TRBV4-1 and TRBJ1-5; unclear D gene. V was clipped by 4 bases and J by 4 bases, with 11 bases between them. The CDR3 is made up of 14 amino acids. Germline V gene lookup returns CDR1 MGHRA and CDR2 YSYEKL.

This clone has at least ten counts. CDR3 DNA sequence: TGTGCCAGCAGCCGACAGGAGGGAAACACCATATATTTT. It codes for CASSRQEGNTIYF. The chain combines TRBV3-1 (or the pseudogene TRBV3-2) with TRBJ1-3, with a weak D call TRBD1 (6 bases). This CDR3 is built from 13 residues. The V end lost 4 bases, the J end lost 4 bases, and 8 bases lay between the germline ends. In germline, CDR1 is LGHDT, CDR2 YNNKEL (reference sequence).

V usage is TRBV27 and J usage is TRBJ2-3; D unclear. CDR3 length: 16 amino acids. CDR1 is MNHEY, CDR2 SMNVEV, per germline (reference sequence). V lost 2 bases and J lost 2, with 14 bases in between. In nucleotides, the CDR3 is TGTGCCAGCAGTTTAGATAGGAGCAGAACCACAGATACGCAGTATTTT. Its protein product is CASSLDRSRTTDTQYF.